What follows is one T cell receptor (beta chain) and its context. Its antigen is as yet unknown. The sample is drawn from a study of T cell responses to AZD1222 COVID-19 vaccine. General study points: All repertoire sampling was performed exclusively after the peak T cell response.

V lost 5 bases, J lost 1 base, and 10 bases stayed unmatched. In germline, CDR1 is MDHEN, CDR2 SYDVKM. The CDR3 covers 16 residues. Data came from immunoSEQ multiplex PCR; TCRdb stores just in-frame clones and leaves some out. Of about 140,000 clones in the sample, around nine tenths were seen once. The clonotype originates from an adult in good health. The rearrangement joins TRBV28 to TRBJ2-5; 7 positions match TRBD2. This specimen consisted of peripheral blood, obtained on day 0 of AZD1222 vaccination. CDR3 in DNA: TGTGCCAGCAGTCGGGGGGACGCCCTATTCCAAGAGACCCAGTACTTC. It translates to CASSRGDALFQETQYF.